This paragraph covers one T cell receptor beta chain sequence. Its antigen is still unknown. No base-level quality is on record; no much larger clone is a single base apart. This sample is drawn from a study of T-cell reconstitution after alpha-beta-depleted transplantation in children (dated by TCRdb to the mid-2010s). With respect to the entire study: T-cell immune reconstitution after TCRalphabeta/CD19-depleted allogeneic hematopoietic cell transplantation in children was quantitatively tracked in the study by means of TCR repertoire profiling.

Sample treatment or condition, as interpreted from the label and publication: allogeneic hematopoietic cell transplantation with graft depleted of TCRalphabeta T cells and CD19 B cells. The children who served as transplant recipients had been given grafts of TCRalphabeta/CD19-depleted allogeneic hematopoietic cells. Study-level results and caveats: Over subsequent months, a decline in hyperexpanded clone frequencies was noted, and after one year, T-cell counts and TCRbeta diversity were mostly ascribed to newly produced T cells. In some patients, the high TCRbeta diversity seen at day 60 was put down to recipient T cells and intrathymic progenitors that had survived conditioning. Apparently early alphabetaT-cell count recovery about two months after transplant reportedly relied on only several hundred rapidly expanded clones derived from non-depleted graft cells.

The germline V gene specifies SGHRS as CDR1 and YFSETQ as CDR2. V is trimmed back by 3 bases and J by 2 bases, and the junction contains 8 bases that no gene match accounts for. The CDR3, from cysteine to phenylalanine, totals 18 residues. Just the 54-base CDR3 DNA is kept, in frame starting at base 1. Library method: PCR. Sequencer: Illumina HiSeq 2500. TCR libraries were prepared with molecular barcoding, using unique molecular identifiers to normalize TCRbeta repertoire quantification. TCRdb trimmed public reads at Q25 via fastp, called clones via MiXCR and kept in-frame beta chains. Rows merge per CDR3 protein into single entries with the most common DNA and genes. Within this sample are 250,000 to 300,000 distinct CDR3 sequences, with 10% of them counted one time only. Less than 9% of the sample is in the top ten clones.

Recombination joined TRBV5-1 with TRBJ2-5, with 15 bases aligning to TRBD2. This TCR was sampled from a boy in the first two years of life with acute myeloid leukemia, due to receive a stem cell transplant. The sequencing used PBMCs, collected before TCRalphabeta/CD19-depleted stem cell transplant. The CDR3 has the sequence CASSSGLAGGRPQETQYF. The DNA sequence is given as TGCGCCAGCAGCTCGGGACTAGCGGGGGGCAGGCCGCAAGAGACCCAGTACTTC.